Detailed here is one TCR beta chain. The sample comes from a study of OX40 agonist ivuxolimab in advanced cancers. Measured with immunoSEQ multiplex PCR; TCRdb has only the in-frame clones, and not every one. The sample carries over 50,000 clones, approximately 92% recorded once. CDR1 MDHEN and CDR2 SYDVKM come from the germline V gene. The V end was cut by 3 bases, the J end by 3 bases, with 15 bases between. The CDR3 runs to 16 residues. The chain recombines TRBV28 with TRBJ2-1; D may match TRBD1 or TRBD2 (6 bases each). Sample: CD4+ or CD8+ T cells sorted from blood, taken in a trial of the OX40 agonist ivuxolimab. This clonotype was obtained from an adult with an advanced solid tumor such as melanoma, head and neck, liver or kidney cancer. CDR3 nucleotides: TGTGCCAGCAGTTTTGGGGGCCGGGACTTCTACAATGAGCAGTTCTTC. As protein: CASSFGGRDFYNEQFF.